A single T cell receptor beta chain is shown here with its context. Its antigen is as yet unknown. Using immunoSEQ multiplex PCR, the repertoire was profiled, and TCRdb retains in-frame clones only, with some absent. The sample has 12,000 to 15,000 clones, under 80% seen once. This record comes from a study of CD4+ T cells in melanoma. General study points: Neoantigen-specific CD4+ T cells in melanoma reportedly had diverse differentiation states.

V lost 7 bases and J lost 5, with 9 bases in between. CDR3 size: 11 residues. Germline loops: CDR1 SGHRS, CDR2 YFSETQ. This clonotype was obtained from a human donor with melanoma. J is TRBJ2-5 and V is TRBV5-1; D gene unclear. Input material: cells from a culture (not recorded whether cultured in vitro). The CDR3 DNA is TGCGCCAGCGGGGAAGGCGAGACCCAGTACTTC. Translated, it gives CASGEGETQYF.